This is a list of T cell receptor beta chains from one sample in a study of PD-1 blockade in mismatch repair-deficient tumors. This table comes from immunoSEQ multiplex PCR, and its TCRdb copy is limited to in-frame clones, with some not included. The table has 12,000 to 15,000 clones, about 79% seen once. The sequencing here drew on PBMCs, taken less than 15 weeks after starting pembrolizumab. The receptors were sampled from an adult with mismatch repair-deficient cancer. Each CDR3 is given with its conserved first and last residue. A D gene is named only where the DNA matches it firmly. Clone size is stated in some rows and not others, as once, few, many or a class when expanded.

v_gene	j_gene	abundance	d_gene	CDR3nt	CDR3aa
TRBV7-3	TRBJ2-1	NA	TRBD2	TGTGCCAGCAGCCCCGGACTAGCGGGAGGGCCAAGGTCCTACAATGAGCAGTTCTTC	CASSPGLAGGPRSYNEQFF
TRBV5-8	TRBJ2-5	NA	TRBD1	TGTGCCAGCAGGCCCATCGACAGGGATCAAGAGACCCAGTACTTC	CASRPIDRDQETQYF
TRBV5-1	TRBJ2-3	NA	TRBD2	TGCGCCAGCAGCTTGGAGTCACTAGCGGGAGACACAGATACGCAGTATTTT	CASSLESLAGDTDTQYF
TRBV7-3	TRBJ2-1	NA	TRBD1	TGTGCCAGCAGTTTATGGACAGGGGCCGTACATGAGCAGTTCTTC	CASSLWTGAVHEQFF
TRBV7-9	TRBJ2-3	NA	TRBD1	TGTGCCAGCAGCGTTGGACAGGGACATAGCACAGATACGCAGTATTTT	CASSVGQGHSTDTQYF
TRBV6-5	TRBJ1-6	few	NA	TGTGCCAGCAGTACCCTGGGCGATTCACCCCTCCACTTT	CASSTLGDSPLHF
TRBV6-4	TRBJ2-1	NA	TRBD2	TGTGCCAGCAGTGACAAAACTAGCGGGAGGGCATACAATGAGCAGTTCTTC	CASSDKTSGRAYNEQFF
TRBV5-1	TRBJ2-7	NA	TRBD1	TGCGCCAGCCGACCCCCGGACAGGCCACTCTACGAGCAGTACTTC	CASRPPDRPLYEQYF
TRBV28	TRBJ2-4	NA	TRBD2	TGTGCCAGCAGTTTAGGGACTAGCGGCCTAGCCAAAAACATTCAGTACTTC	CASSLGTSGLAKNIQYF
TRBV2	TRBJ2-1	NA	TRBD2	TGTGCCAGCAGTTATCTAGCGGCGAGTGCAAACAATGAGCAGTTCTTC	CASSYLAASANNEQFF
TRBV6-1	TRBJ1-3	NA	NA	TGTGCCAGCATCGGACTTTTGAGCTCTGGAAACACCATATATTTT	CASIGLLSSGNTIYF
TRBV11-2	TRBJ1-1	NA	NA	TGTGCCAGCAGCGACATATACCCATATGTGAACACTGAAGCTTTCTTT	CASSDIYPYVNTEAFF
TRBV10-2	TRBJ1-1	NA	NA	TGCGCCATCCAGGACCAGGGCGTTGGCGCTTTCTTT	CAIQDQGVGAFF
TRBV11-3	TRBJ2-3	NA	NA	TGTGCCAGCAGCTTAGGCGGGAACACAGATACGCAGTATTTT	CASSLGGNTDTQYF
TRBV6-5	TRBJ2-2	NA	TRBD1	TGTGCCAGCAGTTTTGGGACAGTCGACAACACCGGGGAGCTGTTTTTT	CASSFGTVDNTGELFF
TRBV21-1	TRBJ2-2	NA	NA	TGTGCCAGCAACATTCCCGGGACTTGCGCTTACACCGGGGAGCTGTTTTTT	CASNIPGTCAYTGELFF
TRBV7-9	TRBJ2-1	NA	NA	TGTGCCAGCAGCCAAGGGGCGTTCCTCATTGAGCAGTTCTTC	CASSQGAFLIEQFF
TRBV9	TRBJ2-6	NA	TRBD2	TGTGCCAGCAGCGGGCTAGCGGGAGGGACTGGGGCCAACGTCCTGACTTTC	CASSGLAGGTGANVLTF
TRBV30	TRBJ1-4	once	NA	TGTGCGCCGGGGGAGGGGGAAAAACTGTTTTTT	CAPGEGEKLFF
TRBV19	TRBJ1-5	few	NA	TGTGCCTCCGAAGGGGCACAGGGCAATCAGCCCCAGCATTTT	CASEGAQGNQPQHF
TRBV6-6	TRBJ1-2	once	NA	TGTGCCAGCAGTTTACAGGGAGACTATGGCTACACCTTC	CASSLQGDYGYTF
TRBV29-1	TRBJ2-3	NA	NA	TGCAGCGTTGATGGGGCCGGAGATTTGGGCACAGATACGCAGTATTTT	CSVDGAGDLGTDTQYF
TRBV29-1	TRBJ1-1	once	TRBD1	TGCAGCGCTTGGACAGGGATGAACACTGAAGCTTTCTTT	CSAWTGMNTEAFF
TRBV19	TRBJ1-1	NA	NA	TGTGCCAGTAGTATAGGGGCTGGCCGAACTGAAGCTTTCTTT	CASSIGAGRTEAFF
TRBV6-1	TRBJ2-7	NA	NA	TGTGCCAGCAGTAGGACAGAATCCTACGAGCAGTACTTC	CASSRTESYEQYF
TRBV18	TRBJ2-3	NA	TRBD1	TGTGCCAGCTCACCCACCCTAACAGGGGAGGATACGCAGTATTTT	CASSPTLTGEDTQYF
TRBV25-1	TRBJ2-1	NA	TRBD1	TGTGCCAGCAGGGCCACAGGGGTGGACGACAATGAGCAGTTCTTC	CASRATGVDDNEQFF
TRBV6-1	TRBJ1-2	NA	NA	TGTGCCAGCAGTGAAGTGGGCAGATATGGCTACACCTTC	CASSEVGRYGYTF
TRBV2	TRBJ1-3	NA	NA	TGTGCCAGCAGCGACACCCGGGGTGGAAACACCATATATTTT	CASSDTRGGNTIYF
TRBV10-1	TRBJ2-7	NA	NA	TGCGCCAGCAGTTTGACATCGAGCTCCTACGAGCAGTACTTC	CASSLTSSSYEQYF
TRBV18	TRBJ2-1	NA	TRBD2	TGTGCCAGCTCACCTTCTACCGGGGGGGGAGAGCCGTTCTTC	CASSPSTGGGEPFF
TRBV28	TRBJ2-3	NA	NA	TGTGCCAGCAGTTCCCCTCCGGGAGCGACGCAGTATTTT	CASSSPPGATQYF
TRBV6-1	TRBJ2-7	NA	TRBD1	TGTGCCAGCAAAGGGACAGGGTTCTACGAGCAGTACTTC	CASKGTGFYEQYF
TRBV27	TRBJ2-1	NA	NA	TGTGCCAGCACCATGGAGGCGGGAAGGCGTGAGCAGTTCTTC	CASTMEAGRREQFF
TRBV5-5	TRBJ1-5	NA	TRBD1	TGTGCCAGCAGCTACGGACAGGGGATACATCAGCCCCAGCATTTT	CASSYGQGIHQPQHF
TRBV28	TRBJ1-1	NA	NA	TGTGCCAGCAGAGTTCCAGGCCTAACCACTGAAGCTTTCTTT	CASRVPGLTTEAFF